This section outlines one TCR beta chain sequence together with its context. This sample is drawn from a study of blood T cell repertoires in COVID-19. Turning to the study itself: Specimens from acute and convalescent COVID-19 originated in the United States, Italy and Spain.

Trimming stripped 3 bases from V and 5 bases from J, with 20 bases between. The V gene's germline CDR1 is SGHRS and CDR2 YFSETQ. This CDR3 has 16 amino acids. The protocol was immunoSEQ multiplex PCR, while the TCRdb copy is restricted to in-frame clones and leaves out a portion. The table has a few hundred thousand clones, 88% seen once. This TCR derives from a woman in her thirties or forties with acute COVID-19. The sequencing input was PBMCs or T cells enriched from blood (not recorded which). The chain links TRBV5-1 to TRBJ1-2, with D possibly matching TRBD1 (6 bases). The CDR3 nucleotides are TGCGCCAGCAGCTCCCCCGGGACACCGGGCGGATATGGCTACACCTTC. Encoded protein: CASSSPGTPGGYGYTF.